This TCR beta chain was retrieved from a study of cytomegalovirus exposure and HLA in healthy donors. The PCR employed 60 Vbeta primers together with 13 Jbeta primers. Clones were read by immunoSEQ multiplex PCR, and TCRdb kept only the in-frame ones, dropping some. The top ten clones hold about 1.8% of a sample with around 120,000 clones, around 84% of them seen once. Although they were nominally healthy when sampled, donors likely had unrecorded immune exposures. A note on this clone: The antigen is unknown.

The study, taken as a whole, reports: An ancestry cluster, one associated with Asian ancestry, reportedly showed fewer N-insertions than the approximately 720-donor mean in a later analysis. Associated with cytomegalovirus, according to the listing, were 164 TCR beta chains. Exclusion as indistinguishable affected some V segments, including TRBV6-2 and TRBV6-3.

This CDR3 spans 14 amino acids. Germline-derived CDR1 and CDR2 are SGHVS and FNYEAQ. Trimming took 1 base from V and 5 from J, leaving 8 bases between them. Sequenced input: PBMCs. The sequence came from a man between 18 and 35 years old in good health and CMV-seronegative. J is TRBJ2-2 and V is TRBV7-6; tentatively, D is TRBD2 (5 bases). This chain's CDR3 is CASSLGEQTGELFF. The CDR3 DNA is TGTGCCAGCAGCTTAGGGGAGCAAACCGGGGAGCTGTTTTTT.